What follows is one T cell receptor (beta chain) and its context. Its target is unknown. Sequencing was performed with immunoSEQ multiplex PCR; in TCRdb, only in-frame clones are kept and a portion is missing. The repertoire has about 77,000 clones, 87% of them found once; the top ten carry 6.2%. This sample stems from a study of OX40 agonist ivuxolimab in advanced cancers. J gave up 4 bases and V 5 bases, and 6 bases lay outside the gene matches. The CDR3 is 14 residues long. Per the germline V gene, CDR1 is SGHRS and CDR2 is YFSETQ. Study conclusions and caveats: By week 6 at 0.1 to 3.0 mg/kg, blood CD4+ and CD8+ T cells had expanded clonally.

The material was CD4+ or CD8+ T cells sorted from blood, obtained in a trial of the OX40 agonist ivuxolimab. This receptor was identified in an adult with an advanced solid tumor such as melanoma, head and neck, liver or kidney cancer. J is TRBJ2-7 and V is TRBV5-1, with 10 bases that match TRBD1. CDR3 loop: CASSSTGGTYEQYF. The CDR3 DNA follows: TGCGCCAGCAGTTCGACAGGGGGCACGTACGAGCAGTACTTC.